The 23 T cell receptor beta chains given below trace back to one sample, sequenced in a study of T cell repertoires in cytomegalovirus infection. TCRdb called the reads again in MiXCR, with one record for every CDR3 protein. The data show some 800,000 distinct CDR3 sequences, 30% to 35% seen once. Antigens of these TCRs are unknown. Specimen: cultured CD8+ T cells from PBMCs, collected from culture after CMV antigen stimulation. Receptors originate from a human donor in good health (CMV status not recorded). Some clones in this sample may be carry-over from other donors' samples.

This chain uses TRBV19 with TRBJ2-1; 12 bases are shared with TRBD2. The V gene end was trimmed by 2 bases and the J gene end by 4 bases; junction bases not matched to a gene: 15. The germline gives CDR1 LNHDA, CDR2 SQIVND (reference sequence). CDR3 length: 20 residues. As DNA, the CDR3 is TGTGCCAGTAGTATACGGCTAGCGGGGGGGCTGATGAGACTGTACAATGAGCAGTTCTTC. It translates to CASSIRLAGGLMRLYNEQFF.

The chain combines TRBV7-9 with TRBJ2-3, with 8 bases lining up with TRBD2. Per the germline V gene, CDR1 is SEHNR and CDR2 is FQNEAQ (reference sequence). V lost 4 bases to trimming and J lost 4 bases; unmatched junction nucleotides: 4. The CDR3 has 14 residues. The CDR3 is CASSSGLAPDTQYF. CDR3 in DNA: TGTGCCAGCAGCTCCGGACTAGCTCCAGATACGCAGTATTTT.

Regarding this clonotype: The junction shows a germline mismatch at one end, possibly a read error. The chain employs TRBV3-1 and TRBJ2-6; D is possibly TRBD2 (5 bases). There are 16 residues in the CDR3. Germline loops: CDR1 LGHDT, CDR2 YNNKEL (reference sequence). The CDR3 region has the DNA TGTGCCAGCAGACAAGCCGGGGACTCTGGGGCCAACGTCCTGACTTTC. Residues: CASRQAGDSGANVLTF. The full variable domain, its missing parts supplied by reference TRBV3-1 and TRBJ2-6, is DTAVSQTPKYLVTQMGNDKSIKCEQNLGHDTMYWYKQDSKKFLKIMFSYNNKELIINETVPNRFSPKSPDKAHLNLHINSLELGDSAVYFCASRQAGDSGANVLTFGAGSRLTVL.

The CDR3 nucleotides are TGCGCCAGCAGCTTGTCAGGCGGGGGTATCACCGGGGAGCTGTTTTTT. It translates to CASSLSGGGITGELFF. The chain joins TRBV5-1 to TRBJ2-2; 7 positions match TRBD2. Unmatched junction bases numbered 7, after V lost 1 base and J lost 4 bases. Per the germline V gene, CDR1 is SGHRS and CDR2 is YFSETQ. This CDR3 comprises 16 residues.

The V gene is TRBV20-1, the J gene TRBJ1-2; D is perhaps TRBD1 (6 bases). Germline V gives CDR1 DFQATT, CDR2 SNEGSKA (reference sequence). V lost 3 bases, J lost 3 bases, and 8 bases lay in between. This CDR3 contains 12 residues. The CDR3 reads CSARGGHYGYTF. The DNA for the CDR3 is TGCAGTGCTAGGGGGGGGCACTATGGCTACACCTTC.

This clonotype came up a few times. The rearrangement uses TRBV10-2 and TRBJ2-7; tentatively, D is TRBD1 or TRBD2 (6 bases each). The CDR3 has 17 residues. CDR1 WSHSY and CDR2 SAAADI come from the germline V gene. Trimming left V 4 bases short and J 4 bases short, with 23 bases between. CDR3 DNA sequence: TGCGCCAGCAGTGTATCGATGGGGGCGGGACACGAATACGAGCAGTACTTC. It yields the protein CASSVSMGAGHEYEQYF.

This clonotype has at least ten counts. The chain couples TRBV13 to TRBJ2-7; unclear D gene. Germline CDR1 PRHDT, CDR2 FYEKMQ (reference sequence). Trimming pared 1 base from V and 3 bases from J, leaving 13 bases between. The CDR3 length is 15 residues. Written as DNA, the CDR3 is TGTGCCAGCAGCTTAGAGGGCAGGCCCAGCTACGAGCAGTACTTC. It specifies CASSLEGRPSYEQYF.

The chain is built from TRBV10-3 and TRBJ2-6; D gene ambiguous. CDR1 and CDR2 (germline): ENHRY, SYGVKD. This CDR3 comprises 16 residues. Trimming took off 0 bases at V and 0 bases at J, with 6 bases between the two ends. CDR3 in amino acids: CAISESTVSGANVLTF. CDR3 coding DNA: TGTGCCATCAGTGAGTCGACGGTCTCTGGGGCCAACGTCCTGACTTTC.

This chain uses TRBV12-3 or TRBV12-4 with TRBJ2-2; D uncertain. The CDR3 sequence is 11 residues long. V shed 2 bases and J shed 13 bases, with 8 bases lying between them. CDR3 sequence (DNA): TGTGCCAGCAGTTTATCCGGTTGGCTGTTTTTT. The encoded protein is CASSLSGWLFF.

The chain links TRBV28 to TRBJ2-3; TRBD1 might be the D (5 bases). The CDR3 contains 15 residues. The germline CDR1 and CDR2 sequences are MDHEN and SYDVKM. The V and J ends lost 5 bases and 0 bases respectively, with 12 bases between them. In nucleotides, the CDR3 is TGTGCCAGCAGTCTAGACAGTGCTAGCACAGATACGCAGTATTTT. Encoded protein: CASSLDSASTDTQYF. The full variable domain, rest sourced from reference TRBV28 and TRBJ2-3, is DVKVTQSSRYLVKRTGEKVFLECVQDMDHENMFWYRQDPGLGLRLIYFSYDVKMKEKGDIPEGYSVSREKKERFSLILESASTNQTSMYLCASSLDSASTDTQYFGPGTRLTVL.

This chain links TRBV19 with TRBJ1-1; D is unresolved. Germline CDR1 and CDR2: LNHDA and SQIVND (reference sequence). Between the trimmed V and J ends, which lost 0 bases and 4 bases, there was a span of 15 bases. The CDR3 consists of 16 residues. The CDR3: CASSIDPAQLATEAFF. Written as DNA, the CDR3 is TGTGCCAGTAGTATAGATCCCGCACAGCTGGCCACTGAAGCTTTCTTT.

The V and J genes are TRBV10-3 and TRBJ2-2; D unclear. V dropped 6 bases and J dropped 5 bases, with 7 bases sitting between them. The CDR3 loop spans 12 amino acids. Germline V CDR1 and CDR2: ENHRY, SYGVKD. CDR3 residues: CAIRRKTGELFF. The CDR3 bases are TGTGCCATCAGGCGGAAAACCGGGGAGCTGTTTTTT.

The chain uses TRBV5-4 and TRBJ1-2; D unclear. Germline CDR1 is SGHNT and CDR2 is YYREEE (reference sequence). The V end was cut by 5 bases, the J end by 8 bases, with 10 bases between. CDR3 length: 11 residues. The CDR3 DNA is TGTGCCAGCAGTCACCCGAGGGGCTACACCTTC. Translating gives CASSHPRGYTF.

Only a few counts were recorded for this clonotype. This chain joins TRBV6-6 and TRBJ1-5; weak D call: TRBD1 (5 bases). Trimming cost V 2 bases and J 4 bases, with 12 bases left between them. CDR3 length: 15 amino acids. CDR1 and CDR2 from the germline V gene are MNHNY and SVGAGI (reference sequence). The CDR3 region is CASSYDSRGNQPQHF. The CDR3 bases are TGTGCCAGCAGTTACGACAGTCGGGGGAATCAGCCCCAGCATTTT.

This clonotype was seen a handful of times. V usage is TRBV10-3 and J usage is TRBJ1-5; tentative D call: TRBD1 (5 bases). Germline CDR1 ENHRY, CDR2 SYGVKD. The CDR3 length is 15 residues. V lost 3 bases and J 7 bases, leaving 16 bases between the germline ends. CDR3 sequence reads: CAISEVREVGQPQHF. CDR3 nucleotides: TGTGCCATCAGTGAAGTCAGGGAGGTAGGACAGCCCCAGCATTTT.

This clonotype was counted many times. The CDR3 DNA reads as TGTGCCAGCAGCCCCATGGACTTCAATGAGCAGTTCTTC. Translation: CASSPMDFNEQFF. The chain employs TRBV7-2 and TRBJ2-1; tentatively, D is TRBD2 (5 bases). Looked up from germline, CDR1 is SGHTA and CDR2 is FQGNSA. The CDR3 is 13 residues long. The V and J ends lost 5 bases and 6 bases respectively, with 11 bases between them.

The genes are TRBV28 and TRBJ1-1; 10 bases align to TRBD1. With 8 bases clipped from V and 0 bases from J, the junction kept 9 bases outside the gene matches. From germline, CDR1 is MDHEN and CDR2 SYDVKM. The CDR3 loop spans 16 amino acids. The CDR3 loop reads CASRRPGTGVNTEAFF. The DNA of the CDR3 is TGTGCCAGCCGTCGGCCCGGGACAGGGGTGAACACTGAAGCTTTCTTT.

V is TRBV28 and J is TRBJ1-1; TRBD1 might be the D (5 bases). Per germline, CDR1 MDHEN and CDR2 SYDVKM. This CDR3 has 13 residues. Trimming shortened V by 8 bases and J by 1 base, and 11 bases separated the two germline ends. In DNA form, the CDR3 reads TGTGCCAGCGTTTCTGGGGGGAACACTGAAGCTTTCTTT. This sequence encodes CASVSGGNTEAFF.

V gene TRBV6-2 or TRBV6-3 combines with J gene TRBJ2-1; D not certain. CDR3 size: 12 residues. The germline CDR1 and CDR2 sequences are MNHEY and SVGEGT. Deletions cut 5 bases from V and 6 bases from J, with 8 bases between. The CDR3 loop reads CASSTDSNEQFF. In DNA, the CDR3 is TGTGCCAGCAGTACCGACTCCAATGAGCAGTTCTTC.

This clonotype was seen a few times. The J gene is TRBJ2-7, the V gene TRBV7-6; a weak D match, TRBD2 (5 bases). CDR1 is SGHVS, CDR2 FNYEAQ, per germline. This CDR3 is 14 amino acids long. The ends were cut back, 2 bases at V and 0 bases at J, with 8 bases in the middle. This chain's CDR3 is CASSLRENSYEQYF. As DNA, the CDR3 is TGTGCCAGCAGCTTAAGGGAGAACTCCTACGAGCAGTACTTC.

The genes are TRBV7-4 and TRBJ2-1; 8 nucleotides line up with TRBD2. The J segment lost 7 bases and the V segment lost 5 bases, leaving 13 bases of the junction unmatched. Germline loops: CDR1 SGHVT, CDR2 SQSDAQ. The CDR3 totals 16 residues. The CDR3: CASSPLTGGLINEQFF. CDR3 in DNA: TGTGCCAGCAGCCCCTTAACGGGGGGGCTAATAAATGAGCAGTTCTTC.

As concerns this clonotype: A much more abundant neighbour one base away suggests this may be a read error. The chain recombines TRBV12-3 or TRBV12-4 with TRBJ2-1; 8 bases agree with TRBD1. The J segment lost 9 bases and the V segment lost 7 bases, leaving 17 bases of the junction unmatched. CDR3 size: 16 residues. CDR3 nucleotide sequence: TGTGCCAGCATATTCCAGGCGACAGGGGTTTTGACTGAGCAGTTCTTC. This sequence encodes CASIFQATGVLTEQFF.

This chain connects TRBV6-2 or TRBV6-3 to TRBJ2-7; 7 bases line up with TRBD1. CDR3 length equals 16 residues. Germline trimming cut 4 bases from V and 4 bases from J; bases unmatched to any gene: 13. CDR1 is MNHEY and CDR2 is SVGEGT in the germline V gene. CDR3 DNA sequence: TGTGCCAGCAGTTCCACCCTCCCCAGGACAGGTTACGAGCAGTACGTC. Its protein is CASSSTLPRTGYEQYV.